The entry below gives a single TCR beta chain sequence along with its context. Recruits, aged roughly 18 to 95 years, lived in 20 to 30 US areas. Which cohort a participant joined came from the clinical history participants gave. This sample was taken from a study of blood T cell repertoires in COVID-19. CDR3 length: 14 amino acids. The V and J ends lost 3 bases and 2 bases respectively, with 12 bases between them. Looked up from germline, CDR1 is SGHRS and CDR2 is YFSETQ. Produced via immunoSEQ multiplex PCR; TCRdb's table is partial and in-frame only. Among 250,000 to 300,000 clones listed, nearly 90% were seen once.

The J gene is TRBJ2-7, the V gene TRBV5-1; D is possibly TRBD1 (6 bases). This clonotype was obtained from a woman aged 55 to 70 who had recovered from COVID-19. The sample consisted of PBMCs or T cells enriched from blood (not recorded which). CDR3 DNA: TGCGCCAGCAGCTACTCCGGACAGACCTACGAGCAGTACTTC. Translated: CASSYSGQTYEQYF.